Listed below are T cell receptor beta chains from one sample, sequenced in a study of identical twins. TCRdb processed the 5' RACE reads anew with MiXCR; each CDR3 protein has one entry. The sample holds more than 1.5 million distinct CDR3 sequences; under 35% are singletons and the top ten take about 0.27%. The material sequenced was cord blood. The receptors stem from a newborn girl in good health. CDR3s include the opening cysteine and the closing phenylalanine or tryptophan. A D gene is named only where the DNA matches it firmly. Only part of the rows carry a size: once, few, many, or a class if the clone is expanded.

J gene | clone size | D gene | V gene | CDR3 DNA | CDR3 protein
TRBJ2-6 | once | NA | TRBV5-1 | TGCGCCAGCAGCTTACAGGGAGGTAACTCTGGGGCCAACGTCCTGACTTTC | CASSLQGGNSGANVLTF
TRBJ2-3 | NA | NA | TRBV20-1 | TGCAGTGCTAGAGTGACTAGTTCGGGCACAGATACGCAGTATTTT | CSARVTSSGTDTQYF
TRBJ1-4 | few | TRBD1 | TRBV15 | TGTGCCACCAGTTCTGCCGGGACAGGGGGGGAAAAACTGTTTTTT | CATSSAGTGGEKLFF
TRBJ1-2 | many | NA | TRBV29-1 | TGCAGCGTCCCCATAGACTATGGCTACACCTTC | CSVPIDYGYTF
TRBJ2-5 | once | NA | TRBV20-1 | TGCAGTGCTAGTCTCAGGGTGGGGACCCAGTACTTC | CSASLRVGTQYF
TRBJ2-7 | NA | TRBD2 | TRBV10-3 | TGTGCCATCAGATTGGGACTAGCGGCCAATGAGCAGTACTTC | CAIRLGLAANEQYF
TRBJ1-6 | NA | TRBD1 | TRBV20-1 | TGCAGTGCTCACCGGGACAGTAACTATTCACCCCTCCACTTT | CSAHRDSNYSPLHF
TRBJ2-1 | NA | NA | TRBV7-9 | TGTGCCAGCAGCTTAGTAGAGGGAGATGGGCAGTTCTTC | CASSLVEGDGQFF
TRBJ2-7 | few | NA | TRBV20-1 | TGCAGTGCTAGAAGAGGGGTGGACGAGCAGTACTTC | CSARRGVDEQYF
TRBJ1-5 | NA | NA | TRBV5-1 | TGCGCCAGCAGCTTGGGGCCAGATCAGCCCCAGCATTTT | CASSLGPDQPQHF
TRBJ2-4 | NA | NA | TRBV20-1 | TGCAGTGCTATCTCTGGTCGCATTCAGTACTTC | CSAISGRIQYF
TRBJ2-3 | few | TRBD2 | TRBV11-2 | TGTGCCAGCAGCCCCTTCCGGGGACTAGCGGGCACAGATACGCAGTATTTT | CASSPFRGLAGTDTQYF
TRBJ2-3 | NA | TRBD2 | TRBV3-1 | TGTGCCAGCAGCCAAAAAGGGACTAGCGATACGCAGTATTTT | CASSQKGTSDTQYF
TRBJ2-2 | NA | NA | TRBV7-2 | TGTGCCAGCAGCTTATTTACCGGGAGTGTCGCCGGGGAGCTGTTTTTT | CASSLFTGSVAGELFF
TRBJ1-2 | NA | NA | TRBV7-9 | TGTGCCAGCAGCCCCGGACGGGCAGAACTCTATGGCTACACCTTC | CASSPGRAELYGYTF
TRBJ1-5 | NA | NA | TRBV2 | TGTGCCAGCAGCGTACTCTATCAGCCCCAGCATTTT | CASSVLYQPQHF
TRBJ2-1 | NA | TRBD2 | TRBV30 | TGTGCCTGGAGTAAGCGGGGGCCTGAGCAGTTCTTC | CAWSKRGPEQFF
TRBJ2-3 | NA | NA | TRBV28 | TGTGCCAGCAGTTATAAACACTATACGCAGTATTTT | CASSYKHYTQYF
TRBJ2-2 | NA | TRBD1 | TRBV12-3/TRBV12-4 | TGTGCCAGCAGGGACCGGGACAGGGGAAAAATCGACACCGGGGAGCTGTTTTTT | CASRDRDRGKIDTGELFF
TRBJ2-5 | NA | NA | TRBV15 | TGTGCCACCAGCGGGTCCCCTATTCAAGAGACCCAGTACTTC | CATSGSPIQETQYF
TRBJ1-1 | NA | NA | TRBV29-1 | TGCAGCGTTCACAGGGCCGGGGACACTGGAGCTTTCTTT | CSVHRAGDTGAFF
TRBJ2-7 | once | NA | TRBV20-1 | TGCAGTGCTAGACGATTCTCCTACGAGCAGTACTTC | CSARRFSYEQYF
TRBJ1-2 | NA | TRBD1 | TRBV10-3 | TGTGCCATCAGTGCCTGGACAGGGGGAGACTATGGCTACACCTTC | CAISAWTGGDYGYTF
TRBJ1-1 | NA | NA | TRBV7-8 | TGTGCCAGCAGCTTAGCACGTCGGGGGGCGTACACTGAAGCTTTCTTT | CASSLARRGAYTEAFF
TRBJ2-7 | once | NA | TRBV11-2 | TGTGCCAGCAGCCCACAGACTACCTACGAGCAGTACTTC | CASSPQTTYEQYF
TRBJ2-1 | NA | TRBD2 | TRBV7-9 | TGTGCCAGCAGCCCACTAGCGGGGTCTTGGGGTGAGCAGTTCTTC | CASSPLAGSWGEQFF
TRBJ1-2 | once | NA | TRBV12-3/TRBV12-4 | TGTGCCAGCACCTCGGGCAGGGGAGGTTTGGGCTACACCTTC | CASTSGRGGLGYTF
TRBJ1-2 | NA | NA | TRBV5-1 | TGCGCCAGCAGCTCGGCGGGACATAACTATGGCTACACCTTC | CASSSAGHNYGYTF
TRBJ1-2 | NA | NA | TRBV20-1 | TGCAGTGCTAGAGGGGATGGAGCTAACTATGGCTACACCTTC | CSARGDGANYGYTF
TRBJ2-7 | few | TRBD2 | TRBV27 | TGTGCCAGCAGTTTACGTAGCGGGGGTTATGAGCAGTACTTC | CASSLRSGGYEQYF
TRBJ2-5 | few | NA | TRBV7-2 | TGTGCCAGCAGCTTAGTCTTTCCTAGCCAAGAGACCCAGTACTTC | CASSLVFPSQETQYF
TRBJ2-3 | NA | NA | TRBV20-1 | TGCAGTGCTGCCCCGATCGGGTTAGCGGCCTTCACAGATACGCAGTATTTT | CSAAPIGLAAFTDTQYF
TRBJ2-1 | NA | TRBD2 | TRBV20-1 | TGCAGTGCCTACCGGACTAGCGGGATTGACTACAATGAGCAGTTCTTC | CSAYRTSGIDYNEQFF
TRBJ1-5 | NA | NA | TRBV6-2/TRBV6-3 | TGTGCCAGCAGTTACTTTCAAGTTACCGGGACTATGTATAGCAATCAGCCCCAGCATTTT | CASSYFQVTGTMYSNQPQHF
TRBJ1-2 | NA | TRBD1 | TRBV20-1 | TGCAGTGCTAGAGGCCACAGGGGGTATGGCTACACCTTC | CSARGHRGYGYTF
TRBJ2-2 | few | NA | TRBV27 | TGTGCCAGCAGTCTCCACAGGGATAGCGGCGGGGAGCTGTTTTTT | CASSLHRDSGGELFF
TRBJ2-4 | once | NA | TRBV20-1 | TGCAGTGCTAGAGTGCTAATCCGGGGCGAAACGGGCAAAAACATTCAGTACTTC | CSARVLIRGETGKNIQYF
TRBJ1-1 | NA | NA | TRBV12-3/TRBV12-4 | TGTGCCAGCAGTTTTTCAGTCCGCCCTGAAGCTTTCTTT | CASSFSVRPEAFF
TRBJ2-1 | few | NA | TRBV12-3/TRBV12-4 | TGTGCCAGCAGACCCGGGAGGGGACAGCCCAGCTTCAAGGGCTCCTACAATGAGCAGTTCTTC | CASRPGRGQPSFKGSYNEQFF
TRBJ2-7 | many | TRBD1 | TRBV2 | TGTGCCAGCAGAGACAGGGACTACGAGCAGTACTTC | CASRDRDYEQYF
TRBJ2-1 | NA | NA | TRBV20-1 | TGCAGTAATTTACGGGGGGCCGACTACAATGAGCAGTTCTTC | CSNLRGADYNEQFF